The present T cell receptor (beta chain) was sequenced within a study of Ad26.COV2.S vaccination and SARS-CoV-2 variants. The study, taken as a whole, reports: Breadth, reportedly substantial, characterized the spike-specific CD8+ and CD4+ T cell responses after vaccination.

Treatment given: around 19 received Ad26.COV2.S at low or high dose, single or two shots; roughly five received placebo; per-sample allocation not given. Following the first vaccine or placebo injection, samples were taken on day 63. Expressing Wuhan-strain SARS-CoV-2 spike, an Ad26 vector served as the vaccine. Remarks on this clone: Its antigen is not known.

V lost 4 bases and J lost 4; bases outside the gene matches: 6. Germline V CDR1 and CDR2: MNHEY, SMNVEV (reference sequence). CDR3 size: 14 residues. Profiling relied on immunoSEQ multiplex PCR, and the TCRdb table lists in-frame clones only, not all of them. Seen here are hundreds of thousands of clones, about 90% observed once, and the top ten hold about 1.5%. Here the sequenced sample was peripheral blood, taken in a trial of Ad26.COV2.S vaccine versus placebo. The chain links TRBV27 to TRBJ2-5; TRBD1 aligns across 7 bases. The source is a person aged 18-65 years who received the Ad26.COV2.S COVID-19 vaccine or a placebo. CDR3 protein: CASSSLTGRETQYF. The CDR3 bases are TGTGCCAGCAGTTCCCTGACAGGGCGAGAGACCCAGTACTTC.